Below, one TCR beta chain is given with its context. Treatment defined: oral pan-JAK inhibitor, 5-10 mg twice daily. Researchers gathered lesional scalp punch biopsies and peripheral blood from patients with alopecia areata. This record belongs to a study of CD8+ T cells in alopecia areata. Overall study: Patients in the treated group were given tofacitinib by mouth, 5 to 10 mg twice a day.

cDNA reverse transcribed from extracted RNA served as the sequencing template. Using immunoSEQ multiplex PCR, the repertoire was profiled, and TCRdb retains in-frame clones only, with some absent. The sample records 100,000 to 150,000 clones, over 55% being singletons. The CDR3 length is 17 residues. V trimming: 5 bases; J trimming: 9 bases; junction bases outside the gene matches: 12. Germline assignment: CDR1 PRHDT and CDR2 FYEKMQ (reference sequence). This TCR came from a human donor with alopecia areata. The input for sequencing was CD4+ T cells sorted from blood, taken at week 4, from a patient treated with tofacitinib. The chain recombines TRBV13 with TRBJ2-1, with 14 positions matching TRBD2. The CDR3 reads CASSSRGTSGRRGEQFF. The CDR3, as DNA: TGTGCCAGCAGCAGTAGAGGGACTAGCGGGAGACGAGGTGAGCAGTTCTTC.